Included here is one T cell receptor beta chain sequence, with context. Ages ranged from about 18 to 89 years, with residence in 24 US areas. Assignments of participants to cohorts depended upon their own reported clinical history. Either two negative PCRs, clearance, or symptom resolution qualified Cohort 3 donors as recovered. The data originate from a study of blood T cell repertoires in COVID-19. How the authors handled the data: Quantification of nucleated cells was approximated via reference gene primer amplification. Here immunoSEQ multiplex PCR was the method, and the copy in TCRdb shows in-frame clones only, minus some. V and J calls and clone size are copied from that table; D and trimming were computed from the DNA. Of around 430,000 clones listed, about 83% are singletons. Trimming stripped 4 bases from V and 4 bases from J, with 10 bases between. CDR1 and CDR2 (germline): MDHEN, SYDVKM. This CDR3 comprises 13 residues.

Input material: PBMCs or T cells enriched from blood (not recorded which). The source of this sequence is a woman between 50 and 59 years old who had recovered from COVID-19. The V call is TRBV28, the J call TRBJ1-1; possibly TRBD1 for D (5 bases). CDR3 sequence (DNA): TGTGCCAGCAGTTCCACGGGGGGCACTGAAGCTTTCTTT. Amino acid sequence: CASSSTGGTEAFF.